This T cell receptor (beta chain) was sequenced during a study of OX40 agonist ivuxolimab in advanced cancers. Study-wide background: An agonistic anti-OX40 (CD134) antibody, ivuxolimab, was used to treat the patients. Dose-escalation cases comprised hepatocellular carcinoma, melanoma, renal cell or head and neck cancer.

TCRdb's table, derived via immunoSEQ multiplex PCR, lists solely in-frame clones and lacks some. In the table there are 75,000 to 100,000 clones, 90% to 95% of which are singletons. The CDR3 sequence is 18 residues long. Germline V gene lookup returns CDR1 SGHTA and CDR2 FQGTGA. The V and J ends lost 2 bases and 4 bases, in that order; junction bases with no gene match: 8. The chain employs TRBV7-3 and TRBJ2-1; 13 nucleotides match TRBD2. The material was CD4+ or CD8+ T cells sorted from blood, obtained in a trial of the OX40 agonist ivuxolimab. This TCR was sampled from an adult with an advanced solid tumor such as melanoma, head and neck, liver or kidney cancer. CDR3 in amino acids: CASSLSPGTSGVYNEQFF. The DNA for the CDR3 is TGTGCCAGCAGCTTATCCCCTGGGACTAGCGGGGTTTACAATGAGCAGTTCTTC.